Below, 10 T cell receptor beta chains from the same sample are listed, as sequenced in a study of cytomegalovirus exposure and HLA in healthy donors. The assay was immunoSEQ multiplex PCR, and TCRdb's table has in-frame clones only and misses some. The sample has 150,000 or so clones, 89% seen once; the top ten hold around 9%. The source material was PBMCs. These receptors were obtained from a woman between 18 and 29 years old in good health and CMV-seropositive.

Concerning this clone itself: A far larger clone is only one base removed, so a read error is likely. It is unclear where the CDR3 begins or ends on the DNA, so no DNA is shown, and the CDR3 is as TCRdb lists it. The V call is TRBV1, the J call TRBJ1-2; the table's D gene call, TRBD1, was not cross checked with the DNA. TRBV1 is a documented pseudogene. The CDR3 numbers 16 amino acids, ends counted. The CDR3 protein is CTSSQVGQGNNYGYTF.

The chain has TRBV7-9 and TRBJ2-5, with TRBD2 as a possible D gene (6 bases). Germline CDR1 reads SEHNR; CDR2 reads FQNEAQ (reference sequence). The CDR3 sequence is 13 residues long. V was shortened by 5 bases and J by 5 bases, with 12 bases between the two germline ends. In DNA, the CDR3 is TGTGCCAGCAGCCTGGGACTCATGGAGACCCAGTACTTC. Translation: CASSLGLMETQYF.

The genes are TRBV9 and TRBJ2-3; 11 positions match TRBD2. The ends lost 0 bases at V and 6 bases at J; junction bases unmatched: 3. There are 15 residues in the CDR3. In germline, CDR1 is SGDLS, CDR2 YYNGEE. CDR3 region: CASSVVAGGRDTQYF. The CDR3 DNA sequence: TGTGCCAGCAGCGTAGTAGCGGGGGGGCGGGATACGCAGTATTTT. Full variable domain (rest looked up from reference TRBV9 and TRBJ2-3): DSGVTQTPKHLITATGQRVTLRCSPRSGDLSVYWYQQSLDQGLQFLIQYYNGEERAKGNILERFSAQQFPDLHSELNLSSLELGDSALYFCASSVVAGGRDTQYFGPGTRLTVL.

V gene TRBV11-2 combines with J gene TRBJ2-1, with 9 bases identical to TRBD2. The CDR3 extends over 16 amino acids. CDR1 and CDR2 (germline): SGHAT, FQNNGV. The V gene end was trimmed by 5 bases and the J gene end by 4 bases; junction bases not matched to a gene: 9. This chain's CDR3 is CASSRLASGAYNEQFF. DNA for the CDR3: TGTGCCAGCAGCCGATTAGCTAGCGGGGCTTACAATGAGCAGTTCTTC.

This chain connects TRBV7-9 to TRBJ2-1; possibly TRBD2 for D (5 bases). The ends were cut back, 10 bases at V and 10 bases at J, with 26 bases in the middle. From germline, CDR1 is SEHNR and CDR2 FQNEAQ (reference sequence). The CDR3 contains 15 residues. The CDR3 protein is CAIPFRGSPVGEQFF. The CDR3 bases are TGTGCCATTCCCTTCCGTGGGAGTCCAGTCGGCGAGCAGTTCTTC.

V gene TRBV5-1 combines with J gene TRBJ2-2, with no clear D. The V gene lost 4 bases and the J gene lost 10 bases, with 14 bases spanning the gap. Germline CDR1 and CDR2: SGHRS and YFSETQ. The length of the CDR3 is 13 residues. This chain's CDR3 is CASSPMGPEELFF. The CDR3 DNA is TGCGCCAGCAGCCCCATGGGCCCCGAGGAGCTGTTTTTT.

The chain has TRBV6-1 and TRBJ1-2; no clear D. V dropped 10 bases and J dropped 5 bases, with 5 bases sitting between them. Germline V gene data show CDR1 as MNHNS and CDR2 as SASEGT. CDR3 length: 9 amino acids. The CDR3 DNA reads TGTGCCACCGTTTATGGCTACACCTTC. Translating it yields CATVYGYTF.

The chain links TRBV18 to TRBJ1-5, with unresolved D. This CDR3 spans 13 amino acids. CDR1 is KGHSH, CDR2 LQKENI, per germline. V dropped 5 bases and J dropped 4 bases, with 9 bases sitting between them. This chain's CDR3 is CASSNSRNQPQHF. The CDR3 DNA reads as TGTGCCAGCTCAAACAGCAGGAATCAGCCCCAGCATTTT.

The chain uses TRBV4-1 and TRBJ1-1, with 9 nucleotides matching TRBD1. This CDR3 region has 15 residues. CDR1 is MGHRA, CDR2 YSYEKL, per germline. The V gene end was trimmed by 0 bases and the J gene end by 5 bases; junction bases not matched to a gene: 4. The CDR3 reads CASSQDLTGGTEAFF. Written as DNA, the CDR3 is TGCGCCAGCAGCCAAGATCTGACAGGGGGGACTGAAGCTTTCTTT.

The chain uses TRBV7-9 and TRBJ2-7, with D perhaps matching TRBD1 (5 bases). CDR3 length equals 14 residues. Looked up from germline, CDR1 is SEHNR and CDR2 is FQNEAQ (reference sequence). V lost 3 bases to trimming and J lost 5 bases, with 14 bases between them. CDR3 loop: CASSLPGQTHEQYF. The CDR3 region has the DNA TGTGCCAGCAGCTTGCCAGGGCAAACCCACGAGCAGTACTTC.